This entry features one TCR beta chain sequence. Data came from immunoSEQ multiplex PCR; TCRdb stores just in-frame clones and leaves some out. The sample lists around 110,000 clones; roughly 89% were seen once. In germline, CDR1 is GTSNPN, CDR2 SVGIG (reference sequence). The CDR3 covers 12 residues. V was cut by 1 base and J by 2 bases, with 5 bases left in between. This record belongs to a study of PD-L1 blockade in urothelial cancer. Turning to the study itself: Male patients with bladder-origin urothelial cancer numbered most of the 29. Analysis of the blood was performed 3 weeks (second dose) and 6 weeks after treatment start. Among blood samples, the median T cell count was some 140,000.

Indicated time point: peripheral blood 6 weeks after treatment start. V gene TRBV30 combines with J gene TRBJ2-5; D is undetermined. The sample here was PBMCs, taken around atezolizumab (anti-PD-L1) treatment. The receptor was derived from a man aged 55 to 70 with urothelial cancer. CDR3 region: CAWSDRQETQYF. The CDR3 DNA follows: TGTGCCTGGAGTGATCGGCAAGAGACCCAGTACTTC.